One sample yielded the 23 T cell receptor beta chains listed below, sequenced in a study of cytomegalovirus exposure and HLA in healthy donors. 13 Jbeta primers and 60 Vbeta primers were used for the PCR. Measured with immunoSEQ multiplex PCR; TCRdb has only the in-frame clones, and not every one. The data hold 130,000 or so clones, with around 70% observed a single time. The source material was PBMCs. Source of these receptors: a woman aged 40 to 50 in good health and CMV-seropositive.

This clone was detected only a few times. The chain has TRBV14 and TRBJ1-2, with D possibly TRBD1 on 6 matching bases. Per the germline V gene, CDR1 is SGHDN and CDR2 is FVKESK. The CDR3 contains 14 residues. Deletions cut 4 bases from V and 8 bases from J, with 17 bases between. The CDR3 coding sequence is TGTGCCAGCAGCCCTGAACAGGGCGTGAGGGGCTACACCTTC. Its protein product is CASSPEQGVRGYTF. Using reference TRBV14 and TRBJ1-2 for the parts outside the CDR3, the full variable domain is EAGVTQFPSHSVIEKGQTVTLRCDPISGHDNLYWYRRVMGKEIKFLLHFVKESKQDESGMPNNRFLAERTGGTYSTLKVQPAELEDSGVYFCASSPEQGVRGYTFGSGTRLTVV.

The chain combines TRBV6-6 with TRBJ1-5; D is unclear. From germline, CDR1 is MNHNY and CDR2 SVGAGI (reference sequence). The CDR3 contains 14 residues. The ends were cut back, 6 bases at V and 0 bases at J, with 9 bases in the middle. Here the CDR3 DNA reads TGTGCCAGCAGGGAGAATTATAGCAATCAGCCCCAGCATTTT. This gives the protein CASRENYSNQPQHF.

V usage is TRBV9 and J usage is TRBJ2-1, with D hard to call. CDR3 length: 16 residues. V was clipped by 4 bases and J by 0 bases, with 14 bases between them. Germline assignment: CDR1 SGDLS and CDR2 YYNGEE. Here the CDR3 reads CASSTDPPFSYNEQFF. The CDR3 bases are TGTGCCAGCAGCACAGACCCTCCGTTCTCCTACAATGAGCAGTTCTTC.

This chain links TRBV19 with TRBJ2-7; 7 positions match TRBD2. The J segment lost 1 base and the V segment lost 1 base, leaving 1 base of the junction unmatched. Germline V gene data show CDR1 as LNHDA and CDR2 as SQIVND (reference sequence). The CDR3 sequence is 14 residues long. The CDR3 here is CASSIVGGSYEQYF. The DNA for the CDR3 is TGTGCCAGTAGTATAGTCGGGGGGTCCTACGAGCAGTACTTC. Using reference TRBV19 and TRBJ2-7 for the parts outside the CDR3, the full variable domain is DGGITQSPKYLFRKEGQNVTLSCEQNLNHDAMYWYRQDPGQGLRLIYYSQIVNDFQKGDIAEGYSVSREKKESFPLTVTSAQKNPTAFYLCASSIVGGSYEQYFGPGTRLTVT.

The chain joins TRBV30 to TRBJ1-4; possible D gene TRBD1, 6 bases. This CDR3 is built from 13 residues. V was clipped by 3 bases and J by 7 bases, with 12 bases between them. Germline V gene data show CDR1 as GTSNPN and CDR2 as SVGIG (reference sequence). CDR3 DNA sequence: TGTGCCTGGAGCTTGACAGGTCCTGAAAAACTGTTTTTT. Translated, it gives CAWSLTGPEKLFF. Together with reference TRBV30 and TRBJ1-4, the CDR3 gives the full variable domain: SQTIHQWPATLVQPVGSPLSLECTVEGTSNPNLYWYRQAAGRGLQLLFYSVGIGQISSEVPQNLSASRPQDRQFILSSKKLLLSDSGFYLCAWSLTGPEKLFFGSGTQLSVL.

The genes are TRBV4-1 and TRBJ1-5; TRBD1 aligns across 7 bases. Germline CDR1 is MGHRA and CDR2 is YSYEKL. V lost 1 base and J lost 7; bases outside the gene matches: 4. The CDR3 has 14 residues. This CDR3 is CASSQGQGEQPQHF. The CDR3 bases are TGCGCCAGCAGCCAAGGACAGGGAGAACAGCCCCAGCATTTT.

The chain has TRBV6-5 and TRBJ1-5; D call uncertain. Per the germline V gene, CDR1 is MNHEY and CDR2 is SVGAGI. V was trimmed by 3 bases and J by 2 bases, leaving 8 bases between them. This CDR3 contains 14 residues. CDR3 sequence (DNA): TGTGCCAGCAGTTATGAGATGGGCAATCAGCCCCAGCATTTT. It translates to CASSYEMGNQPQHF.

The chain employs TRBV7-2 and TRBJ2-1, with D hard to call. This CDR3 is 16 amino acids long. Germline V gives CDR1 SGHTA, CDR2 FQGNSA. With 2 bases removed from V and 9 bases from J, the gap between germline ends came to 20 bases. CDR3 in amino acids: CASSLLNGRLPPEQFF. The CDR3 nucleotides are TGTGCCAGCAGCTTATTAAATGGTAGACTCCCCCCTGAGCAGTTCTTC.

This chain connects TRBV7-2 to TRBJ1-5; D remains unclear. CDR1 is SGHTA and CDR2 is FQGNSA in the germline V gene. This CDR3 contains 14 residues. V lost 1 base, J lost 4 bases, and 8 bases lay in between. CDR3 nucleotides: TGTGCCAGCAGCTTAGTCGGTTTTAATCAGCCCCAGCATTTT. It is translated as CASSLVGFNQPQHF.

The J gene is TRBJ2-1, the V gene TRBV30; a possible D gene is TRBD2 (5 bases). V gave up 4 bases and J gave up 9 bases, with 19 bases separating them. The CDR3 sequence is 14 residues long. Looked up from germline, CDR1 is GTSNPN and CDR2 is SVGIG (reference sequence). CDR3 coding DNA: TGTGCCTGGACCCTTCCCCCCGGGCGGGTTGAGCAGTTCTTC. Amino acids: CAWTLPPGRVEQFF.

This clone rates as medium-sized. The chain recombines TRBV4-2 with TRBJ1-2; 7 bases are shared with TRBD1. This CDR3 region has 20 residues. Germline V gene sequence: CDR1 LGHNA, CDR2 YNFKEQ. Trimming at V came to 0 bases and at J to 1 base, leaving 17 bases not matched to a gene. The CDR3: CASSQDRERLRDRVNYGYTF. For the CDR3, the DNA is TGTGCCAGCAGCCAAGATCGAGAGCGTTTGAGGGACAGAGTTAACTATGGCTACACCTTC.

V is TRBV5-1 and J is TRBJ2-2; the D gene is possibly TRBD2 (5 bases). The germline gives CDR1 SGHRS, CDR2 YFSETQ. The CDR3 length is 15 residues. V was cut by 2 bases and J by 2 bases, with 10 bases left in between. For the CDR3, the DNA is TGCGCCAGCAGCTTTCTGCCGGGAAACACCGGGGAGCTGTTTTTT. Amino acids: CASSFLPGNTGELFF.

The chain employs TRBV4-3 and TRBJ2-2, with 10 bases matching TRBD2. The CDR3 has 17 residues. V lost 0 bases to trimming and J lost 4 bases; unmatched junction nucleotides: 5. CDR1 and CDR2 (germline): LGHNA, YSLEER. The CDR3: CASSQDVLAGLTGELFF. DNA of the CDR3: TGCGCCAGCAGCCAAGATGTACTAGCGGGACTCACCGGGGAGCTGTTTTTT.

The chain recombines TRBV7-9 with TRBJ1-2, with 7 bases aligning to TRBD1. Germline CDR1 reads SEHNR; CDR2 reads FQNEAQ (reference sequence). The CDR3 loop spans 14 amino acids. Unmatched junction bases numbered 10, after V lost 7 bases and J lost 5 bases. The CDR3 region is CASTGTAKNYGYTF. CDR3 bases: TGTGCCAGCACTGGGACAGCTAAAAATTATGGCTACACCTTC.

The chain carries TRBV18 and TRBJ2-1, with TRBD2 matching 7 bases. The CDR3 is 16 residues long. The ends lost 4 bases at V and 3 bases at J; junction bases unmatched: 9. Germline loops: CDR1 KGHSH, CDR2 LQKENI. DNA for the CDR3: TGTGCCAGCTCACTAAGAGAACCGGGGGGCTACAATGAGCAGTTCTTC. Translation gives CASSLREPGGYNEQFF.

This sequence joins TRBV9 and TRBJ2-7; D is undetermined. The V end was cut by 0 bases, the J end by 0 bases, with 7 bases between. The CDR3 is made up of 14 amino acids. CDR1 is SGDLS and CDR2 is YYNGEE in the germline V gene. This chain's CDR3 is CASSVDIGSYEQYF. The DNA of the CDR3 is TGTGCCAGCAGCGTAGATATCGGCTCCTACGAGCAGTACTTC.

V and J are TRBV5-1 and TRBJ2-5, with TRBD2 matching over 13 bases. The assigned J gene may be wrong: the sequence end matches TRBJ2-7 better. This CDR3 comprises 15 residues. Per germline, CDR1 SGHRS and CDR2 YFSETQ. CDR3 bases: TGCGCCAGCAGTCGGGGGACTAGCGGGGAATACGAGCAGTACTTC. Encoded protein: CASSRGTSGEYEQYF.

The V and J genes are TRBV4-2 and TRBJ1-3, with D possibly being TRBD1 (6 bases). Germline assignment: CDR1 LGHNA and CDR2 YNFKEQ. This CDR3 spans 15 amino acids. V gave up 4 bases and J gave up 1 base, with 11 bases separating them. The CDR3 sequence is CASSPVDRSGNTIYF. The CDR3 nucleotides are TGTGCCAGCAGCCCAGTCGACAGGTCTGGAAACACCATATATTTT.

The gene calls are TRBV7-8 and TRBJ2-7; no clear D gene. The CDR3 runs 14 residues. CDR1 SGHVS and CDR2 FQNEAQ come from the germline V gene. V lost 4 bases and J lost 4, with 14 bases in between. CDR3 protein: CASSSGPSYYEQYF. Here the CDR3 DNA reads TGTGCCAGCAGCTCAGGCCCATCTTATTACGAGCAGTACTTC.

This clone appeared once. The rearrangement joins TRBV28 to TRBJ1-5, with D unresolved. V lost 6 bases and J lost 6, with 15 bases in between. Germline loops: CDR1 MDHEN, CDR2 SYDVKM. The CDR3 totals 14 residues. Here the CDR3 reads CASRRNYSGQPQHF. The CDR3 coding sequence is TGTGCCAGCAGGAGAAATTATTCAGGTCAGCCCCAGCATTTT. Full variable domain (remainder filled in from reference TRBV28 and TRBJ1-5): DVKVTQSSRYLVKRTGEKVFLECVQDMDHENMFWYRQDPGLGLRLIYFSYDVKMKEKGDIPEGYSVSREKKERFSLILESASTNQTSMYLCASRRNYSGQPQHFGDGTRLSIL.

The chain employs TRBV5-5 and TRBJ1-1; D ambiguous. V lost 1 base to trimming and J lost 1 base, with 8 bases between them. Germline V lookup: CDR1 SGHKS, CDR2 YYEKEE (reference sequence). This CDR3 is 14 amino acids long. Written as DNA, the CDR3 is TGTGCCAGCAGCTTGAACCCGAGGAACACTGAAGCTTTCTTT. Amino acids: CASSLNPRNTEAFF.

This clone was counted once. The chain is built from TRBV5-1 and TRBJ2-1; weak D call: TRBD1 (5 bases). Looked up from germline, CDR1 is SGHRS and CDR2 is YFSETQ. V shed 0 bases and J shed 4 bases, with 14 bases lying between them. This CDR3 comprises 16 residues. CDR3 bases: TGCGCCAGCAGCTTGGTGATTCCCAGGGATTACAATGAGCAGTTCTTC. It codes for CASSLVIPRDYNEQFF.

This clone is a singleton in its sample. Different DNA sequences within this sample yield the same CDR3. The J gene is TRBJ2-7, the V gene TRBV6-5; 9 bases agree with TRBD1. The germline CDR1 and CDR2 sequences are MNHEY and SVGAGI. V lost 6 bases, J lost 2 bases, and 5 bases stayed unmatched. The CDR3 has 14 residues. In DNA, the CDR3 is TGTGCCAGCAGCTGGGGACAGGGACCCTACGAGCAGTACTTC. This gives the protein CASSWGQGPYEQYF.